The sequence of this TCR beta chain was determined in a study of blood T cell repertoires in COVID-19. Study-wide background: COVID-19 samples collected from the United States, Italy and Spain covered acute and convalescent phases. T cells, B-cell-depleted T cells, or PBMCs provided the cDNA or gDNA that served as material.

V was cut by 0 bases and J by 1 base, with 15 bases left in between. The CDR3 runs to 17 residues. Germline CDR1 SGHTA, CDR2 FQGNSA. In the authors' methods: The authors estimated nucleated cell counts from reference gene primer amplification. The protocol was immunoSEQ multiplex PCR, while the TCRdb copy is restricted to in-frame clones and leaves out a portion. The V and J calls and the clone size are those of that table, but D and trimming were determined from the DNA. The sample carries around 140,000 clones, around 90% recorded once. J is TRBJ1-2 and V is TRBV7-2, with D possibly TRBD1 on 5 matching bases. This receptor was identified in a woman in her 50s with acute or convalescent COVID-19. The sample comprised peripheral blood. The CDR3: CASSLARAGSGNYGYTF. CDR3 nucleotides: TGTGCCAGCAGCTTAGCCCGGGCAGGGTCGGGTAACTATGGCTACACCTTC. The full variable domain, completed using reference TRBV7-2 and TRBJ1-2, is GAGVSQSPSNKVTEKGKDVELRCDPISGHTALYWYRQSLGQGLEFLIYFQGNSAPDKSGLPSDRFSAERTGGSVSTLTIQRTQQEDSAVYLCASSLARAGSGNYGYTFGSGTRLTVV.